This TCR beta chain was sequenced during a study of CD8 T cell repertoires and HIV-1 epitope variants. On the study more broadly: A roughly 9-day culture received IL-2, IL-7 and IL-15 on days 3 and 7. 1M T cells were kept uncultured as a baseline.

The length of the CDR3 is 16 residues. The junction had 4 bases not matched to a gene; V was cut back by 0 bases and J by 7 bases. Germline values: CDR1 MNHEY, CDR2 SVGAGI. By frequency in the sample, this clone is medium-sized. Its antigen is undetermined. Clones were sequenced by immunoSEQ multiplex PCR, and TCRdb holds only the in-frame ones, with some missing. The sample contains roughly 5,000 clones, about 67% of which appear only once. The gene calls are TRBV6-5 and TRBJ2-1, with TRBD2 identical over 12 bases. The specimen sequenced was cultured CD8+ T cells derived from PBMCs. This receptor was obtained from a male donor with HIV. This chain's CDR3 is CASSYSTTSGGNEQFF. The CDR3 region has the DNA TGTGCCAGCAGTTACTCGACGACTAGCGGGGGTAATGAGCAGTTCTTC.